The 27 T cell receptor beta chains reported below all come from one sample, sequenced in a study of cytotoxic CD8 clonotypes in ibrutinib-treated CLL. Repertoires were generated with immunoSEQ multiplex PCR, while TCRdb's copy carries only in-frame clones and drops some. This sample has 12,000 or so clones, with about four fifths found just once. Sequenced here: PBMCs, sampled at disease progression, from a patient treated with ibrutinib. Receptor source: a human donor with chronic lymphocytic leukemia.

The V call is TRBV30, the J call TRBJ2-3; no clear D gene. The CDR3 has 11 residues. Per the germline V gene, CDR1 is GTSNPN and CDR2 is SVGIG (reference sequence). Trimming removed 5 bases from V and 6 bases from J, with 9 bases in between. CDR3 protein: CAWGVGDTQYF. The CDR3 DNA follows: TGTGCCTGGGGCGTGGGGGATACGCAGTATTTT.

This chain links TRBV5-4 with TRBJ2-3; D call uncertain. The CDR3 sequence is 14 residues long. V was clipped by 1 base and J by 7 bases, with 13 bases between them. The germline V gene has CDR1 SGHNT and CDR2 YYREEE (reference sequence). CDR3 loop: CASSLNSATHTQYF. As DNA, the CDR3 is TGTGCCAGCAGCTTGAATTCGGCTACCCATACGCAGTATTTT.

The chain combines TRBV6-1 with TRBJ1-2; no definite D call. The CDR3 has 13 residues. V dropped 1 base and J dropped 5 bases, with 8 bases sitting between them. The germline V gene has CDR1 MNHNS and CDR2 SASEGT. The CDR3 sequence is CASSEGSLYGYTF. The CDR3 DNA reads TGTGCCAGCAGTGAAGGCTCCCTGTATGGCTACACCTTC.

V is TRBV19 and J is TRBJ1-2, with 7 bases matching TRBD1. V dropped 7 bases and J dropped 3; count of bases not matched to a gene: 11. CDR1 and CDR2 (germline): LNHDA, SQIVND (reference sequence). The CDR3 extends over 15 amino acids. This chain's CDR3 is CASTLRDRPYYGYTF. CDR3 sequence (DNA): TGTGCCAGTACCCTCAGGGACAGACCATACTATGGCTACACCTTC.

The chain couples TRBV2 to TRBJ2-3; the match to TRBD1 covers 9 bases. Unmatched junction bases numbered 2, after V lost 6 bases and J lost 1 base. This CDR3 is built from 14 residues. The germline V gene has CDR1 SNHLY and CDR2 FYNNEI. The CDR3 region is CASRGDRGTDTQYF. The CDR3 bases are TGTGCCAGCAGGGGGGACAGGGGCACAGATACGCAGTATTTT. Using reference TRBV2 and TRBJ2-3 for the parts outside the CDR3, the full variable domain is EPEVTQTPSHQVTQMGQEVILRCVPISNHLYFYWYRQILGQKVEFLVSFYNNEISEKSEIFDDQFSVERPDGSNFTLKIRSTKLEDSAMYFCASRGDRGTDTQYFGPGTRLTVL.

The rearrangement joins TRBV30 to TRBJ2-7; 9 bases line up with TRBD2. V lost 3 bases and J lost 6; bases outside the gene matches: 9. Germline CDR1 reads GTSNPN; CDR2 reads SVGIG (reference sequence). The CDR3 has 14 amino acids. For the CDR3, the DNA is TGTGCCTGGAGAGTTATAGCGGGAGCGGCCGAGCAGTACTTC. It yields the protein CAWRVIAGAAEQYF.

The V and J genes are TRBV5-1 and TRBJ2-1; 12 bases match TRBD1. This CDR3 has 16 amino acids. In germline, CDR1 is SGHRS, CDR2 YFSETQ. After removal of 7 bases from V and 9 bases from J, the junction contained 14 bases not matched to a gene. CDR3 amino acids: CASCDQPGQGAFEQFF. CDR3 bases: TGCGCCAGCTGTGACCAACCGGGACAGGGGGCATTTGAGCAGTTCTTC.

This chain connects TRBV19 to TRBJ2-3; weak D call: TRBD2 (6 bases). V was pared by 2 bases and J by 6 bases, with 18 bases between. CDR3 size: 16 residues. CDR1 is LNHDA, CDR2 SQIVND, per germline (reference sequence). This CDR3 reads CASSIREALQGDTQYF. CDR3 coding DNA: TGTGCCAGTAGTATAAGGGAGGCCCTCCAAGGGGATACGCAGTATTTT.

CDR3 protein: CASSIMTGSYEQYF. The DNA of the CDR3 is TGTGCCAGTAGTATTATGACGGGAAGCTACGAGCAGTACTTC. The V and J genes are TRBV19 and TRBJ2-7; a possible D gene is TRBD2 (5 bases). CDR3 length: 14 residues. Trimming took off 3 bases at V and 3 bases at J, with 12 bases between the two ends. CDR1 and CDR2 from the germline V gene are LNHDA and SQIVND (reference sequence).

V is TRBV30 and J is TRBJ2-2, with TRBD2 matching 8 bases. The germline V gene encodes CDR1 GTSNPN and CDR2 SVGIG (reference sequence). The ends lost 4 bases at V and 5 bases at J; junction bases unmatched: 6. There are 14 residues in the CDR3. CDR3 DNA: TGTGCCTGGATCGGGAGGGCCGGGACCGGGGAGCTGTTTTTT. Protein: CAWIGRAGTGELFF.

DNA of the CDR3: TGTGCCAGCAGTTCCCGGGCTGAAGCTTTCTTT. It is translated as CASSSRAEAFF. V usage is TRBV6-5 and J usage is TRBJ1-1; D ambiguous. Germline CDR1 reads MNHEY; CDR2 reads SVGAGI. V shed 4 bases and J shed 6 bases, with 6 bases lying between them. This CDR3 spans 11 amino acids.

The chain carries TRBV6-1 and TRBJ2-1, with 9 bases lining up with TRBD2. V gave up 3 bases and J gave up 6 bases; unmatched junction bases: 6. Germline V gene sequence: CDR1 MNHNS, CDR2 SASEGT. The CDR3 contains 15 residues. This CDR3 reads CASSDSGTSFNEQFF. The CDR3 nucleotides are TGTGCCAGCAGTGACTCCGGGACTAGCTTCAATGAGCAGTTCTTC.

The chain links TRBV27 to TRBJ1-4; D might be TRBD1 (6 bases). The length of the CDR3 is 15 residues. Trimming left V 5 bases short and J 3 bases short, with 13 bases between. Germline V lookup: CDR1 MNHEY, CDR2 SMNVEV (reference sequence). As DNA, the CDR3 is TGTGCCAGCAGTCCAGGACAGAAGCCTAATGAAAAACTGTTTTTT. Amino acids: CASSPGQKPNEKLFF.

The chain has TRBV5-1 and TRBJ2-3; D is undetermined. The V end lost 0 bases, the J end lost 2 bases, and 7 bases lay between the germline ends. The CDR3 is 14 amino acids. The germline V gene encodes CDR1 SGHRS and CDR2 YFSETQ. The CDR3 nucleotides read TGCGCCAGCAGCTTGGGAGACAACACAGATACGCAGTATTTT. Translating gives CASSLGDNTDTQYF.

This sequence joins TRBV4-2 and TRBJ1-4, with no clear D. Trimming cost V 0 bases and J 8 bases, with 10 bases left between them. This CDR3 region has 14 residues. The germline V gene has CDR1 LGHNA and CDR2 YNFKEQ. The CDR3 loop reads CASSQDSVGEKLFF. DNA of the CDR3: TGTGCCAGCAGCCAAGATAGCGTTGGGGAAAAACTGTTTTTT.

This clone came up a few times. The chain recombines TRBV10-3 with TRBJ2-2; 7 bases align to TRBD2. The CDR3 sequence is 17 residues long. V lost 0 bases to trimming and J lost 0 bases; unmatched junction nucleotides: 4. Germline-derived CDR1 and CDR2 are ENHRY and SYGVKD. In DNA form, the CDR3 reads TGTGCCATCAGTGAGTCCAGCCTAGCGGCGAACACCGGGGAGCTGTTTTTT. Protein sequence: CAISESSLAANTGELFF.

V usage is TRBV19 and J usage is TRBJ2-7, with D uncertain. The germline CDR1 and CDR2 sequences are LNHDA and SQIVND (reference sequence). Trimming left V 5 bases short and J 1 base short, with 12 bases between. There are 14 residues in the CDR3. The DNA of the CDR3 is TGTGCCAGTAGTTTCCCCGGCCAGTCCTACGAGCAGTACTTC. It specifies CASSFPGQSYEQYF.

The chain employs TRBV4-2 and TRBJ2-1, with 9 bases fitting TRBD2. Unmatched junction bases numbered 10, after V lost 1 base and J lost 6 bases. This CDR3 region has 17 residues. Germline lookup yields CDR1 LGHNA and CDR2 YNFKEQ. The DNA of the CDR3 is TGTGCCAGCAGCCAAGGTCCCGGCGGGAGGGCCATCAATGAGCAGTTCTTC. Translation gives CASSQGPGGRAINEQFF.

J is TRBJ2-5 and V is TRBV18, with D possibly being TRBD1 (5 bases). This CDR3 has 14 amino acids. The V gene's germline CDR1 is KGHSH and CDR2 LQKENI. Trimming stripped 3 bases from V and 5 bases from J, with 13 bases between. CDR3 nucleotide sequence: TGTGCCAGCTCACCTATTACAGCAGGGGAGACCCAGTACTTC. This translates into CASSPITAGETQYF.

The CDR3 sequence: CASSQDIAGSYNEQFF. Written as DNA, the CDR3 is TGTGCCAGCAGTCAGGATATAGCGGGATCCTACAATGAGCAGTTCTTC. The chain joins TRBV6-6 to TRBJ2-1; 8 bases match TRBD2. V shed 5 bases and J 1 base; nucleotides not matched to a gene: 7. The CDR3 has 16 amino acids. The V gene's germline CDR1 is MNHNY and CDR2 SVGAGI (reference sequence).

The rearrangement links TRBV6-5 to TRBJ2-7, with 8 bases matching TRBD2. V trimming: 7 bases; J trimming: 2 bases; junction bases outside the gene matches: 7. The CDR3 contains 14 residues. Germline-derived CDR1 and CDR2 are MNHEY and SVGAGI. CDR3 amino acids: CASNLASGPYEQYF. The CDR3 nucleotides are TGTGCCAGCAATCTGGCTAGCGGGCCCTACGAGCAGTACTTC.

V gene TRBV7-3 combines with J gene TRBJ2-1; 9 nucleotides match TRBD2. V lost 6 bases, J lost 2 bases, and 8 bases stayed unmatched. Germline CDR1 SGHTA, CDR2 FQGTGA. This CDR3 contains 16 residues. CDR3 sequence (DNA): TGTGCCAGCAGTTATAGCGGGAGTTATACCTACAATGAGCAGTTCTTC. This translates into CASSYSGSYTYNEQFF.

This clone was observed a handful of times. The chain links TRBV28 to TRBJ2-5; 12 nucleotides match TRBD1. V dropped 4 bases and J dropped 4; count of bases not matched to a gene: 4. This CDR3 is built from 15 residues. Germline CDR1 is MDHEN and CDR2 is SYDVKM. CDR3 nucleotide sequence: TGTGCCAGCAGTTCCCCGGGACAGGGGGCAGAGACCCAGTACTTC. This translates into CASSSPGQGAETQYF.

This clone was counted only a few times. The V gene is TRBV5-5, the J gene TRBJ2-2; D is unclear. V gave up 2 bases and J gave up 11 bases, with 13 bases separating them. The CDR3 is made up of 13 amino acids. CDR1 SGHKS and CDR2 YYEKEE come from the germline V gene (reference sequence). CDR3 region: CASSLGFIQELFF. Here the CDR3 DNA reads TGTGCCAGCAGCTTAGGCTTTATACAAGAGCTGTTTTTT.

The chain links TRBV5-1 to TRBJ2-5; TRBD2 matches at 7 bases. V lost 4 bases, J lost 2 bases, and 11 bases stayed unmatched. Germline CDR1 SGHRS, CDR2 YFSETQ. The CDR3 is made up of 16 amino acids. Written as DNA, the CDR3 is TGCGCCAGCAGCATTGTTGGGCCTAGCGGACAAGAGACCCAGTACTTC. This translates into CASSIVGPSGQETQYF.

This clone was seen a handful of times. J is TRBJ1-2 and V is TRBV19, with TRBD1 matching over 9 bases. The ends lost 5 bases at V and 3 bases at J; junction bases unmatched: 10. The germline V gene encodes CDR1 LNHDA and CDR2 SQIVND (reference sequence). This CDR3 is built from 16 residues. The CDR3 sequence is CASSVFPGQGDYGYTF. CDR3 sequence (DNA): TGTGCCAGTAGTGTCTTCCCGGGACAGGGTGACTATGGCTACACCTTC.

The rearrangement joins TRBV2 to TRBJ2-7; TRBD1 aligns across 8 bases. In germline, CDR1 is SNHLY, CDR2 FYNNEI. The CDR3 sequence is 14 residues long. J lost 1 base, V lost 4 bases, and 3 bases had no gene match. CDR3: CASSVGTGSYEQYF. The CDR3 DNA reads as TGTGCCAGCAGTGTTGGGACAGGATCCTACGAGCAGTACTTC.